This is a list of T cell receptor beta chains from one sample in a study of T cell repertoires in ileal Crohn's disease. Method: immunoSEQ multiplex PCR; TCRdb's copy keeps in-frame clones and lacks some. The sample yields some 8,000 clones, 80% seen once. What was sequenced was ileal tissue. These receptors came from an adult with Crohn's disease. The conserved cysteine and the conserved F or W are not part of the CDR3 here.

V: TRBV4-3; J: TRBJ1-2; CDR3: ASSQDRSVGYGYT
V: TRBV6-1; J: TRBJ2-2; CDR3: ASSEVAIYSPAGELF
V: TRBV7-8; J: TRBJ2-7; CDR3: ASSLARGSYEQY
V: TRBV7-9; J: TRBJ2-7; CDR3: ASARGLGSSYEQY
V: TRBV18; J: TRBJ2-1; CDR3: ASSHRDRGYNEQF
V: TRBV10-3; J: TRBJ2-2; CDR3: AISERRVSGTGELF
V: TRBV25-1; J: TRBJ1-2; CDR3: ASSPTGYYGNGYT
V: TRBV7-9; J: TRBJ2-3; CDR3: ASSPFNADTQY
V: TRBV29-1; J: TRBJ2-4; CDR3: SGATSGRNIQY
V: TRBV6-5; J: TRBJ1-2; CDR3: ASSYSNRHGYT
V: TRBV7-2; J: TRBJ2-3; CDR3: ASSFRTSGGSDTQY
V: TRBV4-3; J: TRBJ2-3; CDR3: ASSQDQYSGSPY
V: TRBV19; J: TRBJ2-1; CDR3: ASGRGSSPYNEQF
V: TRBV5-1; J: TRBJ1-2; CDR3: ASSLVQGLGGINYGYT
V: TRBV25-1; J: TRBJ2-5; CDR3: ASSSAVRETQY
V: TRBV5-6; J: TRBJ2-1; CDR3: ASSLGRGYNEQF
V: TRBV5-1; J: TRBJ1-1; CDR3: ASSTGQGVAF
V: TRBV7-9; J: TRBJ1-2; CDR3: ASSYAGTVDGYT
V: TRBV30; J: TRBJ2-1; CDR3: AWRRVEGGRYNEQF
V: TRBV27; J: TRBJ2-7; CDR3: ASSQPPGQGQYEQY
V: TRBV2; J: TRBJ2-2; CDR3: ASSEAYGSLVGELF
V: TRBV10-3; J: TRBJ1-1; CDR3: AISLQGDTEAF
V: TRBV19; J: TRBJ1-1; CDR3: ASTYHRNTEAF
V: TRBV6-1; J: TRBJ1-2; CDR3: ASSEAGDRVNYGYT
V: TRBV5-4; J: TRBJ2-5; CDR3: ASSPGLGGETQY
V: TRBV7-8; J: TRBJ2-5; CDR3: ASSLGSRRISQETQY
V: TRBV7-2; J: TRBJ2-7; CDR3: ASSLGGGRTYEQY
V: TRBV7-8; J: TRBJ2-1; CDR3: ASSYDRGNNEQF
V: TRBV18; J: TRBJ2-1; CDR3: ASSPSGRARNEQF